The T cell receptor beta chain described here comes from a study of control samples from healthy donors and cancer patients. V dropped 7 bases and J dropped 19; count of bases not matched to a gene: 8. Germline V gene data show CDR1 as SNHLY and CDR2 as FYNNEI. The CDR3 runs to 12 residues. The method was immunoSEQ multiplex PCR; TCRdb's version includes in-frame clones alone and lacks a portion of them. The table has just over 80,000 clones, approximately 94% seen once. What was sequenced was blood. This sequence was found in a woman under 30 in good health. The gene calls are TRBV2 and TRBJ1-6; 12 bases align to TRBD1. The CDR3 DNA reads TGTGCCAGCAACCGTAGGGGACAGGGGGCTCACTTT. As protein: CASNRRGQGAHF.